This T cell receptor (beta chain) originates from a study of T cells in Graves' hyperthyroidism and ophthalmopathy. Amplification yielded TCR beta CDR3 regions, with RNA transcripts as the source. HTBI primers were the set used in a first-round RT-PCR of the TCR CDR3. TCRdb used MiXCR to reprocess the multiplex PCR reads, holding one entry per CDR3 protein. The sample includes 650,000 to 800,000 distinct CDR3 sequences, 45% of them seen just once. The CDR3 has 13 amino acids. The V end was cut by 5 bases, the J end by 5 bases, with 10 bases between. Per the germline V gene, CDR1 is SGHTA and CDR2 is FQGNSA.

Sequences were obtained from peripheral blood or thyroid tissue (not recorded which). This clonotype was obtained from an adult man with Graves' disease, either hyperthyroidism or ophthalmopathy (not recorded which). The chain has TRBV7-2 and TRBJ1-3; D is possibly TRBD1 (5 bases). The CDR3 reads CASSHGARNTIYF. The CDR3 nucleotides are TGTGCCAGCAGCCATGGGGCGCGAAACACCATATATTTT.